The following is a T cell receptor beta chain sequence with its context. The data stem from a study of blood T cell repertoires in COVID-19. Study-wide context: Sources were T cells, B-cell-depleted T cells, or PBMCs; the material itself was cDNA or gDNA.

The CDR3 covers 15 residues. From germline, CDR1 is MNHEY and CDR2 SMNVEV (reference sequence). Trimming pared 2 bases from V and 2 bases from J, leaving 12 bases between. Using immunoSEQ multiplex PCR, the repertoire was profiled, and TCRdb retains in-frame clones only, with some absent. The sample yields approximately 170,000 clones, around 84% seen once. Those enrolled, adults aged about 18 to 89 years, came from some 25 US areas. Two negative PCRs, clearance, or symptom resolution had been documented for recovered Cohort 3 donors. The source is a woman aged 45-60 years who had recovered from COVID-19. The genes are TRBV27 and TRBJ1-1; TRBD1 is a possible D gene (5 bases). Sequencing was done on a sample of PBMCs or T cells enriched from blood (not recorded which). This chain's CDR3 is CASSLGGGFNTEAFF. The CDR3 DNA reads TGTGCCAGCAGTTTAGGCGGGGGGTTTAACACTGAAGCTTTCTTT.